This TCR beta chain was profiled in a study of T cell responses to AZD1222 COVID-19 vaccine. Study results and caveats: The donor cohort was predominantly white British with a female majority, and clonal diversity may have been underestimated. Repertoires were obtained only post-peak T cell response.

With regard to this clone: Its antigen is not known.

V shed 3 bases and J shed 9 bases, with 18 bases lying between them. Per germline, CDR1 LGHNA and CDR2 YSLEER. The CDR3 totals 15 residues. Second doses that came at about 4 or about 12 weeks were put together. Sequencing was performed with immunoSEQ multiplex PCR; in TCRdb, only in-frame clones are kept and a portion is missing. The repertoire includes some 110,000 clones, about 86% of them detected once, and approximately 15% sits in the top ten. Sequenced material: peripheral blood, taken 28 days after the second AZD1222 dose. The genes are TRBV4-3 and TRBJ1-5; no clear D. The receptor's source is an adult who received the AZD1222 COVID-19 vaccine. The CDR3 DNA follows: TGCGCCAGCAGCCATGAGACGGGCCCAGGAGTGCCCCAGCATTTT. Protein sequence: CASSHETGPGVPQHF.